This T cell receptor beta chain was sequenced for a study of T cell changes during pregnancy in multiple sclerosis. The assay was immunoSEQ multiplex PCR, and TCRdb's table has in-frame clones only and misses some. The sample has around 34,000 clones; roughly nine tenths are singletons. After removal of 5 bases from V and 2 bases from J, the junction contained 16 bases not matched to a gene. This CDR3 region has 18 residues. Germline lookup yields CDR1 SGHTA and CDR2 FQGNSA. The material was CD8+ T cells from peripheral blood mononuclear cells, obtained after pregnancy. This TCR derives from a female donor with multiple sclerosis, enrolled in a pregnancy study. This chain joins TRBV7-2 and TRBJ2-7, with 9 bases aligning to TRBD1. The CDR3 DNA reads TGTGCCAGCAGCCCGTCCCTTGGCGGACAGGGGTCCCCCTACGAGCAGTACTTC. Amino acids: CASSPSLGGQGSPYEQYF.